This T cell receptor (beta chain) was captured in a study of blood T cell repertoires in COVID-19. The wider study: There were acute and convalescent COVID-19 samples, and they came from the United States, Italy and Spain. PBMCs, B-cell-depleted T cells, or T cells provided the cDNA or gDNA that made up the material.

Authors' processing steps: Amplification of reference gene primers was used by the study to estimate nucleated cell counts. Profiled with immunoSEQ multiplex PCR; TCRdb holds only in-frame clones, not every one. V and J calls plus clone size are reproduced from that table; the DNA served to infer D and trimming. There are approximately 56,000 clones in the sample; approximately 83% occur only once, and under 8.5% lies in the top ten. The CDR3 contains 17 residues. From germline, CDR1 is SGHTA and CDR2 FQGTGA. Trimming cost V 5 bases and J 5 bases; bases outside gene matches: 16. This receptor was taken from a man in his sixties or seventies with active COVID-19. Sequenced: peripheral blood. The V and J genes are TRBV7-3 and TRBJ1-2, with 8 bases identical to TRBD1. The CDR3 DNA reads as TGTGCCAGCAGCCCAGGACAGGGCGGAAAACACCTATATGGCTACACCTTC. Translating gives CASSPGQGGKHLYGYTF.